What follows are 20 T cell receptor beta chains derived from one specimen sequenced in a study of response to subunit inactivated influenza vaccine. TCRdb re-called the RT-PCR reads with MiXCR, one entry per CDR3 protein. This table holds approximately 530,000 distinct CDR3 sequences, 10% to 15% found once. This sample comprised PBMCs from blood, obtained about 40 days after vaccination. These receptors came from a man between 45 and 60 years old who received an inactivated influenza vaccine.

There are many counts of this clonotype. J is TRBJ2-3 and V is TRBV12-3 or TRBV12-4, with 8 bases lining up with TRBD1. V dropped 4 bases and J dropped 0; count of bases not matched to a gene: 3. The CDR3 length is 15 residues. CDR3 sequence reads: CASSSRGLSTDTQYF. The CDR3 coding sequence is TGTGCCAGCAGTTCCAGGGGGCTCAGCACAGATACGCAGTATTTT.

This clonotype was seen only a few times. The chain recombines TRBV6-2 or TRBV6-3 with TRBJ2-1, with D perhaps matching TRBD2 (6 bases). In germline, CDR1 is MNHEY, CDR2 SVGEGT. The length of the CDR3 is 13 residues. V dropped 6 bases and J dropped 5 bases, with 11 bases sitting between them. Here the CDR3 reads CASRSSAHNEQFF. The CDR3 DNA sequence: TGTGCCAGCAGGTCTAGCGCCCACAATGAGCAGTTCTTC.

In its sample, this clonotype was seen a few times. The chain recombines TRBV7-2 with TRBJ2-3; D unclear. Trimming pared 3 bases from V and 4 bases from J, leaving 11 bases between. The CDR3 consists of 14 residues. The germline V gene encodes CDR1 SGHTA and CDR2 FQGNSA. CDR3 sequence (DNA): TGTGCCAGCAGCTTCGCATTGGTAGCAGATACGCAGTATTTT. It codes for CASSFALVADTQYF.

This clonotype was detected a few times. V is TRBV20-1 and J is TRBJ1-2; D gene ambiguous. The V end lost 3 bases, the J end lost 2 bases, and 7 bases lay between the germline ends. Looked up from germline, CDR1 is DFQATT and CDR2 is SNEGSKA (reference sequence). The CDR3 has 12 amino acids. CDR3 nucleotide sequence: TGCAGTGCTAGTTTAGGGAACTATGGCTACACCTTC. Amino acid sequence: CSASLGNYGYTF.

This chain uses TRBV5-6 with TRBJ1-2; 9 positions match TRBD1. The CDR3 is 15 amino acids. CDR1 is SGHDT and CDR2 is YYEEEE in the germline V gene. Trimming removed 4 bases from V and 4 bases from J; junction bases left unmatched: 8. DNA for the CDR3: TGTGCCAGCAGCCCCGCCGGGACAGGGTCCTATGGCTACACCTTC. Translated: CASSPAGTGSYGYTF.

The chain carries TRBV4-3 and TRBJ2-5; D is possibly TRBD1 or TRBD2 (5 bases each). The CDR3 sequence is 15 residues long. Germline V gives CDR1 LGHNA, CDR2 YSLEER. Trimming stripped 3 bases from V and 5 bases from J, with 16 bases between. This CDR3 reads CASSQDGTPSETQYF. The CDR3 coding sequence is TGCGCCAGCAGCCAGGACGGGACCCCGAGCGAGACCCAGTACTTC.

The genes are TRBV4-1 and TRBJ2-7; 9 bases line up with TRBD1. The CDR3 is 15 residues long. The junction had 4 bases not matched to a gene; V was cut back by 4 bases and J by 0 bases. Germline V gene data show CDR1 as MGHRA and CDR2 as YSYEKL. CDR3 region: CASSRGTGSSYEQYF. The CDR3 nucleotides read TGCGCCAGCAGCCGAGGGACAGGGAGCTCCTACGAGCAGTACTTC.

This clonotype was observed many times. The gene calls are TRBV29-1 and TRBJ2-7; TRBD2 might be the D (5 bases). The CDR3 runs to 12 residues. Germline V gene data show CDR1 as SQVTM and CDR2 as ANQGSEA. Trimming removed 4 bases at V and 6 bases at J, with 13 bases between. CDR3 region: CSVVHGEGEQYF. CDR3 coding DNA: TGCAGCGTTGTCCACGGGGAAGGCGAGCAGTACTTC.

Ten or more counts support this clonotype. One junction end does not reproduce the germline sequence, and a read error may be involved. The chain carries TRBV4-1 and TRBJ1-2; TRBD1 aligns across 8 bases. This CDR3 has 14 amino acids. Germline V gene data show CDR1 as MGHRA and CDR2 as YSYEKL. The DNA for the CDR3 is TGTGCCAGCAGTCCCGGACAGGGACCCTATGGCTACACCTTC. Translating gives CASSPGQGPYGYTF.

This clonotype appeared many times. V usage is TRBV15 and J usage is TRBJ2-1; no clear D. The V and J ends lost 2 bases and 8 bases respectively, with 7 bases between them. The CDR3 has 12 amino acids. The germline V gene has CDR1 LNHNV and CDR2 YYDKDF (reference sequence). CDR3 residues: CATSRPLDEQFF. Here the CDR3 DNA reads TGTGCCACCAGCAGACCCCTCGATGAGCAGTTCTTC.

The chain has TRBV27 and TRBJ2-2; 12 positions match TRBD2. Germline lookup yields CDR1 MNHEY and CDR2 SMNVEV (reference sequence). V lost 5 bases, J lost 8 bases, and 3 bases stayed unmatched. The CDR3 covers 14 residues. In nucleotides, the CDR3 is TGTGCCAGCAGTCAAGGGACTAGCGGGGGGGAGCTGTTTTTT. Residues: CASSQGTSGGELFF.

This clonotype was seen a handful of times. This chain uses TRBV20-1 with TRBJ1-6; maybe TRBD1 (5 bases). The V gene lost 5 bases and the J gene lost 7 bases, with 12 bases spanning the gap. Germline assignment: CDR1 DFQATT and CDR2 SNEGSKA (reference sequence). The CDR3 spans 13 residues. The CDR3 nucleotides read TGCAGTGCTGGGGGGACTCGCAATTCACCCCTCCACTTT. The encoded protein is CSAGGTRNSPLHF.

This clonotype was observed a few times. The rearrangement links TRBV28 to TRBJ1-5, with 8 bases that match TRBD1. Germline V gene data show CDR1 as MDHEN and CDR2 as SYDVKM. Trimming at V came to 6 bases and at J to 10 bases, leaving 17 bases not matched to a gene. The CDR3 has 16 residues. The CDR3 reads CASSLTGGVANVPQHF. The CDR3 coding sequence is TGTGCCAGCAGCTTAACAGGGGGAGTAGCGAATGTACCCCAGCATTTT. Combining the CDR3 with reference TRBV28 and TRBJ1-5 gives the whole variable domain DVKVTQSSRYLVKRTGEKVFLECVQDMDHENMFWYRQDPGLGLRLIYFSYDVKMKEKGDIPEGYSVSREKKERFSLILESASTNQTSMYLCASSLTGGVANVPQHFGDGTRLSIL.

This clonotype occurred many times. V and J are TRBV28 and TRBJ2-2, with 10 positions matching TRBD2. The CDR3 is 15 amino acids. The germline gives CDR1 MDHEN, CDR2 SYDVKM. V shed 3 bases and J 7 bases; nucleotides not matched to a gene: 5. Here the CDR3 reads CASSLWLAGVGELFF. The CDR3 nucleotides are TGTGCCAGCAGTTTGTGGCTAGCGGGAGTCGGGGAGCTGTTTTTT.

This clonotype was seen only a few times. The chain is built from TRBV7-9 and TRBJ2-7; perhaps TRBD2 as D (5 bases). V gave up 5 bases and J gave up 5 bases, with 25 bases separating them. Germline V gives CDR1 SEHNR, CDR2 FQNEAQ (reference sequence). This CDR3 contains 17 residues. The CDR3 region has the DNA TGTGCCAGCAGCCCCCCCTCTCTCGTTCGGGGTAGCAACGAGCAGTACTTC. It is translated as CASSPPSLVRGSNEQYF.

The table lists this clonotype with a few counts. The rearrangement joins TRBV5-1 to TRBJ2-1; D possibly corresponds to TRBD2 (6 bases). Germline CDR1 reads SGHRS; CDR2 reads YFSETQ. With 6 bases removed from V and 6 bases from J, the gap between germline ends came to 13 bases. The CDR3 is 13 residues long. The CDR3 nucleotides are TGCGCCAGCAATGGGGAGGTCGGCAATGAGCAGTTCTTC. Translated: CASNGEVGNEQFF.

This clonotype was detected many times. V is TRBV7-2 and J is TRBJ2-4; a possible D gene is TRBD2 (6 bases). Germline values: CDR1 SGHTA, CDR2 FQGNSA. CDR3 length: 15 residues. Between the trimmed V and J ends, which lost 5 bases and 0 bases, there was a span of 11 bases. The CDR3 DNA sequence: TGTGCCAGCAGCCTTAGCGGATTAGCCAAAAACATTCAGTACTTC. It encodes CASSLSGLAKNIQYF.

The table lists this clonotype with a few counts. J is TRBJ2-3 and V is TRBV12-3 or TRBV12-4, with TRBD2 matching 9 bases. The CDR3 covers 14 residues. V lost 3 bases and J lost 8; bases outside the gene matches: 6. CDR3 DNA: TGTGCCAGCAGTTTCGGGGTAGCGGGGGCTACGCAGTATTTT. Translating gives CASSFGVAGATQYF.

The rearrangement links TRBV30 to TRBJ1-1, with D possibly being TRBD1 (5 bases). Trimming stripped 2 bases from V and 3 bases from J, with 10 bases between. Germline V gives CDR1 GTSNPN, CDR2 SVGIG (reference sequence). The CDR3 covers 13 residues. CDR3 sequence (DNA): TGTGCCTGGAGTCCCCAGGGTGACACTGAAGCTTTCTTT. It yields the protein CAWSPQGDTEAFF.

The chain recombines TRBV4-2 with TRBJ2-1; 7 bases are a match to TRBD1. CDR1 is LGHNA, CDR2 YNFKEQ, per germline. With 0 bases clipped from V and 0 bases from J, the junction kept 5 bases outside the gene matches. This CDR3 comprises 17 residues. This chain's CDR3 is CASSQDGQASSYNEQFF. Written as DNA, the CDR3 is TGTGCCAGCAGCCAAGATGGACAGGCGAGCTCCTACAATGAGCAGTTCTTC.